One T cell receptor (beta chain) is described in this entry. The CDR3 is made up of 15 amino acids. V was trimmed by 0 bases and J by 2 bases, leaving 10 bases between them. CDR1 is MGHRA and CDR2 is YSYEKL in the germline V gene. The sample originates from a study of blood T cell repertoires in COVID-19. As for the study in general: Samples came from the United States, Italy and Spain, spanning acute and convalescent COVID-19. The analysed material was cDNA or gDNA that came from T cells, B-cell-depleted T cells, or PBMCs.

Methods used by the authors: Nucleated cell counts were estimated from reference gene primer amplification. The method was immunoSEQ multiplex PCR; TCRdb's version includes in-frame clones alone and lacks a portion of them. That table is the source of V, J and clone size, and D and trimming were worked out from the DNA. The table includes under 200,000 clones, approximately 90% detected once. The chain joins TRBV4-1 to TRBJ1-2, with D possibly TRBD1 on 5 matching bases. Specimen: peripheral blood. This clonotype originated in a man aged 45-65 years with acute or convalescent COVID-19. The chain's CDR3 is CASSQDEDTNYGYTF. Written as DNA, the CDR3 is TGCGCCAGCAGCCAAGATGAGGACACAAACTATGGCTACACCTTC.